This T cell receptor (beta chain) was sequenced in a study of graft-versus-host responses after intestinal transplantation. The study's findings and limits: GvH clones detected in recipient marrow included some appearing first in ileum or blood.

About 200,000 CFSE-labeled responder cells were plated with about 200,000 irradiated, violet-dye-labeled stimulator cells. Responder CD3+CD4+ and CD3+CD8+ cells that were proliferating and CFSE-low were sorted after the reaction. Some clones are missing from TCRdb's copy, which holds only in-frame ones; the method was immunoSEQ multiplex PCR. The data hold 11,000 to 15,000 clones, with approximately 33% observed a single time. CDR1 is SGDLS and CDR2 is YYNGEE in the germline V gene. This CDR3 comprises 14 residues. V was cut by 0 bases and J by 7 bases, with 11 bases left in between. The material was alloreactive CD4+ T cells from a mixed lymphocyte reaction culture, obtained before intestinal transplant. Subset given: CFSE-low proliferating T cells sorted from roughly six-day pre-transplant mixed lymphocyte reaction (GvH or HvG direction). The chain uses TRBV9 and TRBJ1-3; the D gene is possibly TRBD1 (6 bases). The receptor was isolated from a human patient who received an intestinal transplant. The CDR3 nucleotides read TGTGCCAGCAGCGTAGATGTGAGGGGGAACACCATATATTTT. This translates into CASSVDVRGNTIYF.